Described below is a single T cell receptor beta chain sequence and its context. The antigen is unknown. The CDR3 is 15 amino acids. The V and J ends lost 6 bases and 5 bases respectively, with 17 bases between them. Looked up from germline, CDR1 is MNHEY and CDR2 is SVGAGI. The time point here: cycle 4 day 1 (C4D1), after more than five weeks of nivolumab. Each patient's relapse followed autologous stem cell transplantation, and brentuximab vedotin exposure varied. Using magnetic negative selection, the CD4+ T cells were separated out of thawed PBMCs. Complete response, partial response or progressive disease were the best responses. Generated by immunoSEQ multiplex PCR, the TCRdb table keeps only in-frame clones and is missing some. The table has around 9,600 clones, roughly 75% seen once. The data belong to a study of PD-1 blockade in classical Hodgkin lymphoma. Turning to the study itself: Patients had nivolumab dosed at 3 mg/kg, delivered intravenously every 2 weeks.

Points from the study as a whole: Before treatment, complete responders showed about the same diversity as newly diagnosed patients. CD8+ TCR diversity did not rise significantly by C4D1, unlike CD4+.

The specimen was CD4+ T cells from blood, collected before the fourth cycle of nivolumab. This TCR was sampled from a human donor with classical Hodgkin lymphoma. The chain is built from TRBV6-5 and TRBJ2-1; no clear D. In nucleotides, the CDR3 is TGTGCCAGCAGAGACGGCAGCTGGACCCACAATGAGCAGTTCTTC. Translated: CASRDGSWTHNEQFF.